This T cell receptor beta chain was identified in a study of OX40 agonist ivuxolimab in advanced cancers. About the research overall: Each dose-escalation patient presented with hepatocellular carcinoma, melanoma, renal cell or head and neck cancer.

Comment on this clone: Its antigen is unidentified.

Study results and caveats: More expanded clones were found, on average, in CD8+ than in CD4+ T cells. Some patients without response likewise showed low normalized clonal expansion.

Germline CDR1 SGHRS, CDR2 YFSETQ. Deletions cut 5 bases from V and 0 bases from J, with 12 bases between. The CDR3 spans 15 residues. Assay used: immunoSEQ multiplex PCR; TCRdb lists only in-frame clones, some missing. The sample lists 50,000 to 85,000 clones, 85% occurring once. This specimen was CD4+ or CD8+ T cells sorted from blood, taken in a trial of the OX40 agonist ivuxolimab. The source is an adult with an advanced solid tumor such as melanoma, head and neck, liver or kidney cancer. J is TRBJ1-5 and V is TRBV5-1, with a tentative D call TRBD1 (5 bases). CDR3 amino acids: CASRRDLLSNQPQHF. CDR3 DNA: TGCGCCAGCAGACGGGACCTCCTTAGCAATCAGCCCCAGCATTTT. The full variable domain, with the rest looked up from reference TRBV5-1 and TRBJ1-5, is KAGVTQTPRYLIKTRGQQVTLSCSPISGHRSVSWYQQTPGQGLQFLFEYFSETQRNKGNFPGRFSGRQFSNSRSEMNVSTLELGDSALYLCASRRDLLSNQPQHFGDGTRLSIL.